Detailed here is one T cell receptor (beta chain). The clone's antigen remains unknown. No base quality information exists; no much larger clone differs at one position. Clipping removes 1 base from V and 6 bases from J, with 10 as the unmatched junction base count. The CDR3, from cysteine to phenylalanine, totals 17 residues. Only the CDR3 region is kept as DNA, spanning 51 bases read in frame from base 1. The CDR1 and CDR2 encoded by the germline V gene are MGHRA and YSYEKL. The sample comes from a study of blood T cell repertoires in COVID-19 (dated by TCRdb to 2020 to 2022). Looking at the study overall: Collaborator samples came from the United States, Italy and Spain and covered acute and convalescent phases of COVID-19. Sample metadata almost always included a de-identified subject ID, COVID-19 status, age in years and sex. Samples were obtained from the ongoing ImmuneRACE study (first 160 participants) and from 950 to 1,500 subjects provided by 6 global collaborators. A freely available public database, intended as a resource for researchers studying the immune response to SARS-CoV-2, is where the repertoires were released. The dataset comprised deeply sampled blood TCRbeta repertoires from subjects exposed to, actively infected with, or recovered from COVID-19. HLA class I and class II types, where available, came from metadata supplied by the sample provider rather than from assay-based typing. The material from the prospective study consisted of cDNA or gDNA derived from T cells, B-cell-depleted T cells, or PBMCs.

In Seattle, one collaborating source enrolled patients while the infection was active and tracked those patients longitudinally over the course of disease. Each collaborating institution followed its own protocols to collect whole blood in K2EDTA tubes. Collaborator samples were shipped for TCRbeta analysis as frozen whole blood, isolated PBMCs, or DNA extracted from either sample type. Findings and caveats that apply to the study as a whole: The amount of clinical and demographic metadata varied by source and participant and was provided uncurated.

TCRbeta CDR3 regions were amplified from genomic DNA by means of the immunoSEQ Assay, a bias-controlled multiplex PCR. The published analysis was carried out like this. Within the assay, amplification of reference gene primers was used to estimate how many nucleated cells each sample contained. To quantify the absolute abundance of each unique TCRbeta CDR3 rearrangement, sequence reads were collapsed and filtered. For each sample, productive Simpson clonality was calculated as the square root of Simpson's diversity index across productive rearrangements. Not all clones reach the TCRdb copy of this immuneACCESS table, which keeps in-frame sequences only. Checked studies attribute under half of the gap to unresolved V genes and leave the rest unexplained. Clone size and V and J calls were adopted from that table, with D and trimming inferred from the DNA. The table for this sample lists some 160,000 clones; around four fifths of them were counted only once. The leading ten clones occupy roughly 8.8% of the sample.

This receptor was obtained from a woman over 75 with COVID-19, enrolled during active disease. Sequencing was carried out using peripheral blood. The chain joins TRBV4-1 to TRBJ1-5; 9 nucleotides in the junction match TRBD1. The CDR3 protein is CASSQGPGDRDGQPQHF. The nucleotide sequence reads TGCGCCAGCAGCCAAGGACCGGGGGACAGGGACGGTCAGCCCCAGCATTTT.